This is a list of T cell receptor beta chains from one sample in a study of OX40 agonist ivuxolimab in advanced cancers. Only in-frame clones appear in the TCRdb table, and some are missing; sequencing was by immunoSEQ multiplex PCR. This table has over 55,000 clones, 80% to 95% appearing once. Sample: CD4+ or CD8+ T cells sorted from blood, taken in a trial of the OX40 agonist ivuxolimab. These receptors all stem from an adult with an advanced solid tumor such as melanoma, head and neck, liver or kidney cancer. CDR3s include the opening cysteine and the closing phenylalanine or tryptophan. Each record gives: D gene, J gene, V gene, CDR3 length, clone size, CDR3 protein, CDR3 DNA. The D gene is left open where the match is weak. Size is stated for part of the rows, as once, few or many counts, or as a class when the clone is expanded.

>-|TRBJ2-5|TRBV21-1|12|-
CASSRTGETQYF
TGTGCCAGCAGCCGTACCGGAGAGACCCAGTACTTC
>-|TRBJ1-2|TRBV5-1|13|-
CASSLAEGYGYTF
TGCGCCAGCAGCTTGGCCGAGGGGTACGGCTACACCTTC
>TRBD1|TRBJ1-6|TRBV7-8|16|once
CASSGGRTGGSAPLHF
TGTGCCAGCAGCGGAGGGAGGACAGGGGGTAGTGCACCCCTCCACTTT
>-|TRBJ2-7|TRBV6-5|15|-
CASRLRQASLYEQYF
TGTGCCAGCAGACTTAGACAGGCTTCCTTGTACGAGCAGTACTTC
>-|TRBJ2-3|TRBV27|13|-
CASSSRQSDTQYF
TGTGCCAGCAGTTCCCGACAGTCAGATACGCAGTATTTT
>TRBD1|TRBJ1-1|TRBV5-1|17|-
CASSQGQGRFRNTEAFF
TGCGCCAGCAGCCAGGGACAGGGGCGGTTTAGGAACACTGAAGCTTTCTTT
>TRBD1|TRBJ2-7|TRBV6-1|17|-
CASSGLRRDRGYRGQYF
TGTGCCAGCAGTGGCCTCAGAAGGGACAGGGGGTACCGGGGGCAGTACTTC
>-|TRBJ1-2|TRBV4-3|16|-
CASSQDPTAGRSGYTF
TGCGCCAGCAGCCAAGATCCCACGGCAGGGCGAAGTGGCTACACCTTC
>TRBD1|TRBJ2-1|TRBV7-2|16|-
CASSRRTGSGGNEQFF
TGTGCCAGCAGTAGACGGACAGGGAGTGGAGGCAATGAGCAGTTCTTC
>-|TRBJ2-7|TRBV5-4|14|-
CASSLGGQPREQYF
TGTGCCAGCAGCTTGGGGGGCCAACCCCGGGAGCAGTACTTC
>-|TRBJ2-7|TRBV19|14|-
CASREDRRVGEQYF
TGTGCCAGTAGGGAGGACCGAAGGGTTGGCGAGCAGTACTTC
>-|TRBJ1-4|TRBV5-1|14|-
CASSWEGLAEKLFF
TGCGCCAGCAGCTGGGAGGGATTGGCTGAAAAACTGTTTTTT
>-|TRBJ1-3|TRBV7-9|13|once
CASSLGGLNTIYF
TGTGCCAGCAGCTTAGGGGGATTAAACACCATATATTTT
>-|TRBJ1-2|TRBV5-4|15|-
CASSSRGTSSYGYTF
TGTGCCAGCAGCTCCCGGGGGACATCAAGCTATGGCTACACCTTC
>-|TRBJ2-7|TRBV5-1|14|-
CASSLSITTYEQYF
TGCGCCAGCAGCTTGTCGATCACCACCTACGAGCAGTACTTC
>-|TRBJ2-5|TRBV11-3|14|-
CASSLESVRETQYF
TGTGCCAGCAGCTTAGAGTCGGTGCGAGAGACCCAGTACTTC
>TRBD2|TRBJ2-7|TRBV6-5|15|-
CASSVESGRGYEQYF
TGTGCCAGCAGTGTGGAGAGCGGGAGGGGATACGAGCAGTACTTC
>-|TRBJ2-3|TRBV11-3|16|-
CASSLATSIPTDTQYF
TGTGCCAGCAGCTTAGCCACCTCAATCCCCACAGATACGCAGTATTTT
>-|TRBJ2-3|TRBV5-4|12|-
CASSLVTDTQYF
TGTGCCAGCAGCTTGGTGACAGATACGCAGTATTTT
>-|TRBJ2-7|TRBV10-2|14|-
CASSAENSGYEQYF
TGCGCCAGCAGTGCGGAAAATAGCGGCTACGAGCAGTACTTC
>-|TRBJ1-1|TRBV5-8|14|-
CASSIWGKNTEAFF
TGTGCCAGCAGCATCTGGGGGAAGAACACTGAAGCTTTCTTT
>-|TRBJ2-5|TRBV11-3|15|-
CASSLTGPGQETQYF
TGTGCCAGCAGCCTCACAGGGCCGGGTCAAGAGACCCAGTACTTC
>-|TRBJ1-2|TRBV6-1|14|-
CASSDQQGLYGYTF
TGTGCCAGCAGTGACCAACAGGGCCTCTATGGCTACACCTTC
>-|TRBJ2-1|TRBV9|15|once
CASSGRPGDYNEQFF
TGTGCCAGCAGCGGCCGGCCGGGAGACTACAATGAGCAGTTCTTC
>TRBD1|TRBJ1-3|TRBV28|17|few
CASSSSGTEPSGNTIYF
TGTGCCAGCAGCAGCTCCGGGACAGAGCCCTCTGGAAACACCATATATTTT
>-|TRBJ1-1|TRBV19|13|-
CASSIPGNTEAFF
TGTGCCAGTAGTATACCCGGGAACACTGAAGCTTTCTTT
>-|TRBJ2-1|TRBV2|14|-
CASNRLSTYNEQFF
TGTGCCAGCAACCGACTGTCAACCTACAATGAGCAGTTCTTC
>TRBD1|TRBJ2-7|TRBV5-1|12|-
CASRETGGEQYF
TGCGCCAGCAGAGAAACAGGGGGCGAGCAGTACTTC
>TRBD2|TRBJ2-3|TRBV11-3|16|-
CASSLGLAETTDTQYF
TGTGCCAGCAGCTTAGGACTAGCGGAGACCACAGATACGCAGTATTTT
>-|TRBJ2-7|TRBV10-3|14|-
CAIKAGDGGDEQYF
TGTGCCATCAAGGCGGGGGACGGGGGCGACGAGCAGTACTTC
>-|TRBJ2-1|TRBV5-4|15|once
CASSLGRGWSNEQFF
TGTGCCAGCAGCTTGGGCAGGGGTTGGTCCAATGAGCAGTTCTTC
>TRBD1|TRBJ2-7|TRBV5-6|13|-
CASSPQTGGEQYF
TGTGCCAGCAGCCCCCAAACAGGGGGCGAGCAGTACTTC
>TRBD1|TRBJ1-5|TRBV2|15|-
CASRQGIESNQPQHF
TGTGCCAGCCGACAGGGGATAGAGAGCAATCAGCCCCAGCATTTT
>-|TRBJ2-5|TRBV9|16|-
CASSARGDIPGETQYF
TGTGCCAGCAGCGCCCGGGGGGACATCCCCGGGGAGACCCAGTACTTC
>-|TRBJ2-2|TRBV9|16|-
CASSVGAGSLTGELFF
TGTGCCAGCAGCGTAGGGGCAGGGAGCTTGACGGGGGAGCTGTTTTTT
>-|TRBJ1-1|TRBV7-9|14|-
CASSLGTGNTEAFF
TGTGCCAGCAGCTTAGGGACGGGCAACACTGAAGCTTTCTTT
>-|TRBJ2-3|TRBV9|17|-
CASRGLAGAYSTDTQYF
TGTGCCAGCAGGGGGCTTGCGGGGGCCTATAGCACAGATACGCAGTATTTT
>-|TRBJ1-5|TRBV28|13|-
CAITPGSNQPQHF
TGTGCCATCACCCCCGGGAGCAATCAGCCCCAGCATTTT
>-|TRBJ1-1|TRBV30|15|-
CAWTPGSPRNTEAFF
TGTGCCTGGACCCCGGGGAGCCCCAGGAACACTGAAGCTTTCTTT
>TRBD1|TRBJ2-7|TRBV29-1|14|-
CSVEEGQGAYEQYF
TGCAGCGTTGAGGAGGGACAGGGTGCCTACGAGCAGTACTTC
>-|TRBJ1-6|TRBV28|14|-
CASRSPGKGSPLHF
TGTGCCAGCAGGTCCCCAGGGAAGGGGTCACCCCTCCACTTT
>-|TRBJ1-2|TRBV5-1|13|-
CASRETANYGYTF
TGCGCCAGCAGGGAAACAGCCAACTATGGCTACACCTTC
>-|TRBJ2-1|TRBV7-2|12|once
CASSLHYNEQFF
TGTGCCAGCAGCTTACACTACAATGAGCAGTTCTTC
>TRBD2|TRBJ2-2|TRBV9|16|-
CASSARVAGSTGELFF
TGTGCCAGCAGCGCCCGGGTAGCGGGAAGCACCGGGGAGCTGTTTTTT
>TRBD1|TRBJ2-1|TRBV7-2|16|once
CASSSSGTGPYREQFF
TGTGCCAGCAGCTCGAGTGGGACAGGGCCCTACCGGGAGCAGTTCTTC
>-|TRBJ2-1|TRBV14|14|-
CASSQHLDRNEQFF
TGTGCCAGCAGCCAACACCTAGACAGGAATGAGCAGTTCTTC
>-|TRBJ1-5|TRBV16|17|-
CASSTMGPVAGSQPQHF
TGTGCCAGCAGCACGATGGGTCCCGTGGCAGGGAGTCAGCCCCAGCATTTT
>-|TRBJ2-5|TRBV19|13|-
CASSIGRWETQYF
TGTGCCAGTAGTATAGGACGGTGGGAGACCCAGTACTTC
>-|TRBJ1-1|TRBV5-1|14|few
CASSLGDLRVEAFF
TGCGCCAGCAGCTTGGGGGACCTCAGGGTAGAAGCTTTCTTT
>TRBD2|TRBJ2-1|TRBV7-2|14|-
CASSLETGGNEQFF
TGTGCCAGCAGCTTGGAAACGGGAGGCAATGAGCAGTTCTTC
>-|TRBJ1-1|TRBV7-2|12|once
CASSYRYTEAFF
TGTGCCAGCAGCTATCGGTACACTGAAGCTTTCTTT
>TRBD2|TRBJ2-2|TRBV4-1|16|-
CASLFGLAGEDGELFF
TGCGCCAGCTTATTCGGACTAGCGGGAGAGGACGGGGAGCTGTTTTTT
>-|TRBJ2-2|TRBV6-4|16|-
CASSVGHAQGAGELFF
TGTGCCAGCAGTGTGGGTCACGCCCAGGGCGCCGGGGAGCTGTTTTTT